This TCR beta chain stems from a study of T cell responses to AZD1222 COVID-19 vaccine. This clone appeared once. Its antigen is unknown. Clones were read by immunoSEQ multiplex PCR, and TCRdb kept only the in-frame ones, dropping some. The sample includes about 82,000 clones, roughly 90% seen only once; the top ten take approximately 5.2%. The V end was cut by 3 bases, the J end by 3 bases, with 9 bases between. The germline CDR1 and CDR2 sequences are MNHEY and SVGAGI. This CDR3 contains 14 residues. General study points: Close to half of spike-specific TCRs reportedly recognize unmutated variant regions.

Sequencing used peripheral blood, obtained on day 0 of AZD1222 vaccination. This chain links TRBV6-5 with TRBJ2-1; tentative D call: TRBD1 (6 bases). This clonotype originated in an adult in good health. The CDR3 DNA reads TGTGCCAGCAGTTATAGACAGGACTACAATGAGCAGTTCTTC. Protein product: CASSYRQDYNEQFF.